This TCR beta chain was sequenced during a study of T cells in narcolepsy. From germline, CDR1 is SEHNR and CDR2 FQNEAQ (reference sequence). Trimming took 4 bases from V and 5 from J, leaving 12 bases between them. The CDR3 has 14 residues. Overall study findings and caveats: Some memory CD4+ repertoires had no autoreactive clone sequences. Healthy controls reportedly lacked the autoreactive clonotypes serially found in patients' blood.

The repertoire was sequenced with immunoSEQ multiplex PCR; TCRdb's copy has only in-frame clones and lacks some. The sample has over 25,000 clones; 79% are singletons. Details on this clone: Its matching antigen is unknown.

This rearrangement joins TRBV7-9 to TRBJ2-1; D is possibly TRBD2 (6 bases). Material for sequencing was memory (CD45RA-) CD4+ T cells from blood. The source of this sequence is a human donor in good health. The CDR3: CASSSGLRDNEQFF. The CDR3 DNA reads as TGTGCCAGCAGCTCGGGACTTCGAGACAATGAGCAGTTCTTC.